This entry features one TCR beta chain sequence. Its antigen specificity is not known. No base-level quality is on record; no much larger clone is a single base apart. The 39 donors, aged about 6 to 100 years, were systemically healthy Caucasian individuals from Russia. Each donor gave 8 to 10 milliliters of peripheral blood, collected into EDTA-treated Vacutainer tubes. Ficoll-Paque density-gradient centrifugation was used to isolate PBMCs, with at least 6.5 million obtained per sample. Total RNA was extracted from PBMCs with Trizol reagent, with at least 6 micrograms obtained per sample. For every donor, an aliquot of PBMCs went through flow cytometry to measure the percentages of naive CD45RAhigh/CD27high T cells. The CDR3 contains 14 residues, cysteine and phenylalanine counted. The retained sequence is limited to the CDR3, 42 bases, with the frame set at the first base. The germline V gene sets CDR1 to KGHSH and CDR2 to LQKENI. V has 3 bases trimmed and J has 6 bases trimmed; junction bases matching no gene number 6.

Libraries were constructed by 5' RACE. Reads for this sample came from an Illumina HiSeq 2500. A second PCR of roughly 7 to 11 cycles was performed with a sample-barcoded 5' primer and a J-beta primer mix. Each TCR beta cDNA molecule received a unique molecular identifier from a template-switch 5' adaptor carrying 12 random nucleotides. Each sample yielded at least 2.5 million CDR3-containing paired-end reads. All of the RNA was converted into first-strand cDNA using the Mint cDNA synthesis kit, with a TRBC-specific oligonucleotide serving as the primer. All cDNA was treated with uracil-DNA glycosylase and then went through a first 18-cycle PCR with the universal primers M1SS and BC2_uni_R. The authors' analysis ran thus. Each sample was normalized by randomly selecting 1 million high-quality reads, each carrying a distinct molecular identifier. Instead of being binned into consensus sequences, reads with shared molecular identifiers were discarded. CDR3 identification, clonotype clustering and error correction used MiTCR with a Q25 quality threshold and the strictest error-elimination algorithm. A nonparametric unseen species model with Euler transformation was used to estimate a lower bound on total TCR beta diversity. The public reads were reanalyzed by TCRdb: fastp trimming at Q25, MiXCR alignment, in-frame beta chains only. Every CDR3 protein is listed once, alongside the most common genes and DNA of its rows. What appears here as the V and J calls and clone size reflects TCRdb's work, not the paper's. Counted in this sample were more than 900,000 distinct CDR3 sequences; under 35% of them appeared once. Of the sample, about 9.4% is held by the ten largest clones.

These data are taken from a study of blood T cells in healthy people across ages (dated by TCRdb to the mid-2010s). Regarding the complete study: In model experiments, roughly one uniquely barcoded TCR beta cDNA molecule per two T cells was captured by template switching. Age-related changes in TCR beta repertoire diversity were measured in the study by deep sequencing normalized with unique cDNA molecular identifiers. Four age groups were formed from the donors: young (average around 15 years), middle-aged (approximately 41), aged (about 68) and long-lived (about 80). Two additional independent replicas of 1 million unique cDNA reads from the same blood draw were analyzed for two donors (one aged 18 to 30 and one aged 80 or older). General findings and caveats noted by the study authors: Conclusive comparison of naive and antigen-experienced compartments was prevented by the profiling of bulk unsorted PBMCs. Observed TCR beta diversity correlated strongly with the percentage of naive T cells measured by flow cytometry. Because donor CMV infection status was unknown, age-related changes in expanded clonotypes were potentially confounded. As age increased, observed TCR beta diversity per million T cells dropped in a roughly linear way, and a significant reduction was already evident by age around 41. Compared with the aged group, the long-lived group had more naive CD4+ T cells, fewer expanded clones and increased TCR diversity, suggesting age selection. Total diversity estimates from one million sequenced T cells were considered lower bounds and underestimates.

Separately, the same data were catalogued under a study of T cells of mothers and their children. As described in the second report: The donors were nine systemically healthy Caucasian individuals, made up of three mothers and their six children. cDNA synthesis consumed the entire amount of extracted RNA, loaded at approximately 1.6 ug RNA in each 15 ul reaction. In the second PCR, the M1S primer introduced both the sample barcodes and 2-4 random nucleotides. More than 9.5 million TCR beta CDR3 reads were obtained from each mother, and 2.5 million to 3.5 million reads were obtained from each child. TCR recombination output is similarly shaped by thymic selection in related and unrelated pairs, with a minor effect exerted by inherited differences. Related mother-child pairs always showed normalized repertoire overlap that was slightly higher than in unrelated mother-child pairs, though the difference was never significant. Persistent microchimeric T cell clones were not detected, at a sensitivity of around 99 clones per million clonotypes. To look for features that set related mother-child pairs apart from unrelated individuals, the researchers ran deep NGS to compare the TCR beta repertoires of mothers and children. The mean age was around 42 +/- 4 years for the mothers and about 12 +/- 4 years for the children. After adapter ligation with NEBNext reagents, the libraries were sequenced on Illumina HiSeq 2000 with 100+100 nt paired-end reads. To prevent cross-contamination, the mother and child libraries were prepared one month apart and sequenced in separate runs. Each donor had between about 450,000 and 2,100,000 distinct TCR beta clonotypes identified. Naive TCR beta clonotypes were estimated from low-frequency clonotypes matched to each donor's FACS-determined naive share, without sorting.

Rearrangement joined TRBV18 to TRBJ1-2, and 8 bases in between align with TRBD1. The specimen was blood. This clonotype was obtained from a woman aged 40 to 50 in good health. The CDR3 loop reads CASSPGQATHGYTF. In nucleotides, the sequence is TGTGCCAGCTCACCGGGACAGGCGACCCATGGCTACACCTTC.